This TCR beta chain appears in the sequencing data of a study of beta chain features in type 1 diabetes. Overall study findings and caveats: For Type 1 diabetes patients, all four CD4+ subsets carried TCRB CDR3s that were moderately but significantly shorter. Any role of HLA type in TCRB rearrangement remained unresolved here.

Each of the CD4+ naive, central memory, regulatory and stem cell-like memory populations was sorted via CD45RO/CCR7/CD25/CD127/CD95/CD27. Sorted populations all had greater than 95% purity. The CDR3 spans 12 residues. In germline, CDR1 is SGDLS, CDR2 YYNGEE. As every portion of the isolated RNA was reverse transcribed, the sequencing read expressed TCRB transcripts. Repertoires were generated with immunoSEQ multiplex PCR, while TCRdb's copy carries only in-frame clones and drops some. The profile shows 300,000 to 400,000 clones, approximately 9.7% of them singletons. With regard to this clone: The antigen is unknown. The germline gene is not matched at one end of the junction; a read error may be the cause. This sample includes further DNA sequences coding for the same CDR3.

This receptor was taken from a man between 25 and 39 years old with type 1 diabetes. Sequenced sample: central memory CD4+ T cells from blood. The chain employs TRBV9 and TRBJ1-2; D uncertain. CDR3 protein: CASSAVSGGYTF. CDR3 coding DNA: TGTGCCAGTAGCGCCGTTAGCGGTGGCTACACCTTC.